This T cell receptor beta chain is from a study of shared clonotypes between healthy human individuals. The wider study: CD8 memory received one plate per donor, CD8 naive two, CD4 memory three and CD4 naive three.

The CDR3 totals 17 residues. The germline gives CDR1 KGHSH, CDR2 LQKENI. V dropped 0 bases and J dropped 6; count of bases not matched to a gene: 10. Some clones are missing from TCRdb's copy, which holds only in-frame ones; the method was immunoSEQ multiplex PCR. This table holds about 2.4 million clones, over 85% found once. The chain links TRBV18 to TRBJ2-2; 7 bases agree with TRBD1. Sample: naive CD4+ T cells sorted from blood. Subset defined: CD45RA+ positively selected. The TCR was taken from a man younger than 30 in good health. As DNA, the CDR3 is TGTGCCAGCTCACCACCGGTACAGGGGTATTTTTCCGGGGAGCTGTTTTTT. Its translation is CASSPPVQGYFSGELFF.